Below, 26 T cell receptor beta chains from the same sample are listed, as sequenced in a study of blood T cell repertoires in COVID-19 (dated by TCRdb to the early 2020s). Library construction relied on the immunoSEQ multiplex PCR assay. TCRdb took this table from immuneACCESS and kept in-frame rearrangements with V and J called. Such tables lack part of the clones; where checked against another copy, unresolved V genes explain under half of the gap, and the rest is unexplained. The sample table holds some 200,000 clones, of which 65% to 90% were seen once. Jointly, the top ten make up around 11% of the sample. Sequencing was done on a sample of PBMCs or T cells enriched from blood (not recorded which). These receptors all stem from a man aged 35 to 55 who had recovered from COVID-19.

V gene TRBV30 combines with J gene TRBJ2-7; 10 bases align to TRBD2. This CDR3 is 14 amino acids long. CDR1 GTSNPN and CDR2 SVGIG come from the germline V gene (reference sequence). Trimming cost V 6 bases and J 3 bases; bases outside gene matches: 8. For the CDR3, the DNA is TGTGCCTGCCCGCATGCTAGCGGGAGCTACGAGCAGTACTTC. Amino acids: CACPHASGSYEQYF. Filled out from reference TRBV30 and TRBJ2-7, the complete variable domain reads SQTIHQWPATLVQPVGSPLSLECTVEGTSNPNLYWYRQAAGRGLQLLFYSVGIGQISSEVPQNLSASRPQDRQFILSSKKLLLSDSGFYLCACPHASGSYEQYFGPGTRLTVT.

The rearrangement joins TRBV10-3 to TRBJ1-1; D call uncertain. Trimming shortened V by 1 base and J by 6 bases, and 12 bases separated the two germline ends. The V gene's germline CDR1 is ENHRY and CDR2 SYGVKD. This CDR3 comprises 14 residues. The CDR3, as DNA: TGTGCCATCAGTGAGTTCGACGGTGCGGCTGAAGCTTTCTTT. Its translation: CAISEFDGAAEAFF.

This sequence joins TRBV5-4 and TRBJ2-7, with 9 positions matching TRBD2. Germline trimming cut 3 bases from V and 1 base from J; bases unmatched to any gene: 5. CDR3 length equals 15 residues. Germline V CDR1 and CDR2: SGHNT, YYREEE (reference sequence). This CDR3 is CASSSPGLASYEQYF. In nucleotides, the CDR3 is TGTGCCAGCAGCTCGCCGGGACTAGCTTCCTACGAGCAGTACTTC.

This chain connects TRBV19 to TRBJ1-5; 8 positions agree with TRBD1. CDR1 and CDR2 (germline): LNHDA, SQIVND (reference sequence). This CDR3 has 15 residues. Unmatched junction bases numbered 12, after V lost 11 bases and J lost 3 bases. CDR3 in DNA: TGTGCCTCTACCGGACAGGGCAGCCACAATCAGCCCCAGCATTTT. It encodes CASTGQGSHNQPQHF.

The V gene is TRBV28, the J gene TRBJ2-1; 7 bases are shared with TRBD1. V was pared by 6 bases and J by 8 bases, with 13 bases of the junction left unmatched. The CDR3 extends over 15 amino acids. Germline CDR1 reads MDHEN; CDR2 reads SYDVKM. The CDR3 DNA reads TGTGCCAGCAGAGAGGAAGTAGGGGGCGGAGATGAGCAGTTCTTC. Translation gives CASREEVGGGDEQFF.

This clone came up a few times. The rearrangement joins TRBV18 to TRBJ1-2, with D unclear. The V and J ends lost 3 bases and 6 bases respectively, with 11 bases between them. CDR3 size: 13 residues. Per germline, CDR1 KGHSH and CDR2 LQKENI. The CDR3 reads CASSPEQLHGYTF. The CDR3 DNA sequence: TGTGCCAGCTCACCTGAGCAATTGCATGGCTACACCTTC. Filled out from reference TRBV18 and TRBJ1-2, the complete variable domain reads NAGVMQNPRHLVRRRGQEARLRCSPMKGHSHVYWYRQLPEEGLKFMVYLQKENIIDESGMPKERFSAEFPKEGPSILRIQQVVRGDSAAYFCASSPEQLHGYTFGSGTRLTVV.

J is TRBJ2-7 and V is TRBV14; tentative D call: TRBD2 (5 bases). The CDR3 is made up of 14 amino acids. The V gene lost 2 bases and the J gene lost 7 bases, with 15 bases spanning the gap. Germline CDR1 and CDR2: SGHDN and FVKESK. The chain's CDR3 is CASSQTAEGREQYV. CDR3 nucleotides: TGTGCCAGCAGCCAAACCGCTGAGGGCCGGGAGCAGTACGTC.

V is TRBV29-1 and J is TRBJ2-6; D unresolved. V gave up 5 bases and J gave up 0 bases, with 11 bases separating them. The CDR3 has 15 residues. The germline V gene has CDR1 SQVTM and CDR2 ANQGSEA. CDR3 nucleotide sequence: TGCAGCGTTTGGGCTGTGGGCTCTGGGGCCAACGTCCTGACTTTC. Translated, it gives CSVWAVGSGANVLTF.

The J gene is TRBJ2-2, the V gene TRBV11-3; possible D gene TRBD2, 5 bases. V was pared by 1 base and J by 5 bases, with 11 bases between. Germline V gene lookup returns CDR1 SGHNT and CDR2 YENEEA. This CDR3 has 15 amino acids. In DNA form, the CDR3 reads TGTGCCAGCAGCTTAGGAGGCCCGGGAACCGGGGAGCTGTTTTTT. As protein: CASSLGGPGTGELFF.

The chain joins TRBV18 to TRBJ1-2; 8 bases align to TRBD1. J lost 4 bases, V lost 2 bases, and 6 bases had no gene match. The CDR3 spans 15 residues. The germline V gene has CDR1 KGHSH and CDR2 LQKENI. CDR3 in DNA: TGTGCCAGCTCACCAGGGGAACAGGGGGTCTATGGCTACACCTTC. Protein sequence: CASSPGEQGVYGYTF.

The chain is built from TRBV30 and TRBJ2-1, with 12 bases matching TRBD2. Trimming cost V 4 bases and J 9 bases; bases outside gene matches: 7. Per the germline V gene, CDR1 is GTSNPN and CDR2 is SVGIG (reference sequence). This CDR3 is built from 14 residues. The CDR3 DNA reads TGTGCCTGGACTAGGACTAGCGGGATGTCTGAGCAGTTCTTC. It codes for CAWTRTSGMSEQFF.

This clone was seen only a few times. The chain couples TRBV5-1 to TRBJ1-4, with 7 bases fitting TRBD1. The V gene end was trimmed by 0 bases and the J gene end by 6 bases; junction bases not matched to a gene: 5. There are 15 residues in the CDR3. Germline V gene data show CDR1 as SGHRS and CDR2 as YFSETQ. The CDR3 nucleotides read TGCGCCAGCAGCTTGGCCACAGGGGAGTATGAAAAACTGTTTTTT. It encodes CASSLATGEYEKLFF.

The chain combines TRBV7-9 with TRBJ1-1; D uncertain. The CDR3 runs 13 residues. The germline V gene has CDR1 SEHNR and CDR2 FQNEAQ (reference sequence). Trimming took 2 bases from V and 3 from J, leaving 7 bases between them. As DNA, the CDR3 is TGTGCCAGCAGCTTATCCGTAGACACTGAAGCTTTCTTT. Residues: CASSLSVDTEAFF.

CDR3 bases: TGTGCCAGCAGCCCAGAGGGCAATGAGCAGTTCTTC. Protein sequence: CASSPEGNEQFF. V is TRBV5-4 and J is TRBJ2-1; perhaps TRBD2 as D (5 bases). V was clipped by 4 bases and J by 6 bases, with 8 bases between them. Germline lookup yields CDR1 SGHNT and CDR2 YYREEE (reference sequence). The CDR3 contains 12 residues. Full variable domain (outside the CDR3, taken from reference TRBV5-4 and TRBJ2-1): ETGVTQSPTHLIKTRGQQVTLRCSSQSGHNTVSWYQQALGQGPQFIFQYYREEENGRGNFPPRFSGLQFPNYSSELNVNALELDDSALYLCASSPEGNEQFFGPGTRLTVL.

The CDR3: CASSLTGTPSNQPQHF. CDR3 coding DNA: TGTGCCAGCAGTCTCACTGGGACACCTAGCAATCAGCCCCAGCATTTT. The V call is TRBV28, the J call TRBJ1-5; D is perhaps TRBD1 (6 bases). This CDR3 region has 16 residues. Germline V gene lookup returns CDR1 MDHEN and CDR2 SYDVKM. V dropped 5 bases and J dropped 0 bases, with 14 bases sitting between them.

The genes are TRBV2 and TRBJ1-2; 9 nucleotides agree with TRBD1. CDR3 size: 14 residues. The ends lost 9 bases at V and 6 bases at J; junction bases unmatched: 11. Germline V gives CDR1 SNHLY, CDR2 FYNNEI. The CDR3, as DNA: TGTGCCAGGCGGGACAGGGAATCTCGGCATGGCTACACCTTC. It specifies CARRDRESRHGYTF.

The rearrangement joins TRBV27 to TRBJ1-2, with a weak D call TRBD1 (6 bases). CDR1 is MNHEY, CDR2 SMNVEV, per germline (reference sequence). The CDR3 extends over 14 amino acids. V lost 3 bases, J lost 5 bases, and 13 bases lay in between. CDR3 sequence: CASSFRGIEYGYTF. CDR3 coding DNA: TGTGCCAGCAGTTTCAGGGGTATAGAGTATGGCTACACCTTC.

V is TRBV18 and J is TRBJ1-4; D may be TRBD1 (6 bases). The CDR3 has 17 residues. V lost 4 bases, J lost 3 bases, and 18 bases lay in between. From germline, CDR1 is KGHSH and CDR2 LQKENI. CDR3 sequence reads: CASSRYLTGGANEKLFF. DNA for the CDR3: TGTGCCAGCTCACGATATCTCACGGGGGGCGCTAATGAAAAACTGTTTTTT.

The genes are TRBV5-4 and TRBJ1-2; D not resolved. Trimming stripped 0 bases from V and 4 bases from J, with 16 bases between. This CDR3 has 16 amino acids. Germline V gives CDR1 SGHNT, CDR2 YYREEE (reference sequence). CDR3 amino acids: CASSLGPTVVPYGYTF. Written as DNA, the CDR3 is TGTGCCAGCAGCTTGGGTCCCACGGTAGTCCCCTATGGCTACACCTTC.

V is TRBV6-2 or TRBV6-3 and J is TRBJ1-1, with 9 positions matching TRBD1. The CDR3 loop spans 20 amino acids. The germline V gene encodes CDR1 MNHEY and CDR2 SVGEGT. With V trimmed by 2 bases and J by 3 bases, 19 bases remained unmatched. CDR3 DNA: TGTGCCAGCAGTTACGAAGTGCTATCCCCCGGGACAGGGTTGGACACTGAAGCTTTCTTT. Translating gives CASSYEVLSPGTGLDTEAFF.

The chain carries TRBV11-3 and TRBJ2-3, with D maybe TRBD1 (7 bases). The germline V gene has CDR1 SGHNT and CDR2 YENEEA. The length of the CDR3 is 19 residues. Trimming took 5 bases from V and 3 from J, leaving 27 bases between them. CDR3 bases: TGTGCCAGCAGCCCCGGCAGGGGGGCGAAGGGTGGGCAGACAGATACGCAGTATTTT. This encodes CASSPGRGAKGGQTDTQYF.

The sample holds one count of this clone. The chain uses TRBV15 and TRBJ1-5, with a tentative D call TRBD1 (6 bases). Per germline, CDR1 LNHNV and CDR2 YYDKDF (reference sequence). The CDR3 has 16 residues. Trimming removed 1 base from V and 5 bases from J, with 15 bases in between. Written as DNA, the CDR3 is TGTGCCACCAGCAGAGCGATCGGGGGGGCACATCAGCCCCAGCATTTT. As protein: CATSRAIGGAHQPQHF.

A few counts support this clone. The rearrangement links TRBV2 to TRBJ2-2, with a tentative D call TRBD2 (5 bases). V was cut by 1 base and J by 7 bases, with 10 bases left in between. From germline, CDR1 is SNHLY and CDR2 FYNNEI. This CDR3 is built from 14 residues. The CDR3 loop is CASSEDWAGGELFF. The DNA for the CDR3 is TGTGCCAGCAGTGAAGATTGGGCGGGCGGGGAGCTGTTTTTT.

This clone was found a few times. The V and J genes are TRBV12-3 or TRBV12-4 and TRBJ1-2; a weak D match, TRBD1 (5 bases). V was cut by 6 bases and J by 3 bases, with 11 bases left in between. This CDR3 spans 13 amino acids. CDR3 protein: CASSPGGDYGYTF. The CDR3 DNA reads TGTGCCAGCAGCCCCGGGGGGGACTATGGCTACACCTTC.

The chain is built from TRBV18 and TRBJ1-1; tentative D call: TRBD1 (5 bases). Trimming took 1 base from V and 5 from J, leaving 11 bases between them. From germline, CDR1 is KGHSH and CDR2 LQKENI. The CDR3 runs 14 residues. Here the CDR3 DNA reads TGTGCCAGCTCACCACAGGGGCCTGGGACTGAAGCTTTCTTT. It yields the protein CASSPQGPGTEAFF.

J is TRBJ1-5 and V is TRBV6-5, with 7 bases matching TRBD1. The CDR3 loop spans 15 amino acids. Germline V CDR1 and CDR2: MNHEY, SVGAGI. V shed 0 bases, J shed 4 bases, and the junction held 3 bases outside the gene matches. The CDR3 sequence: CASSYSGQYNQPQHF. In DNA form, the CDR3 reads TGTGCCAGCAGTTACTCGGGACAGTATAATCAGCCCCAGCATTTT.